The rows below give T cell receptor beta chains drawn from one sample of a study of blood T cells in healthy people across ages. TCRdb fed the 5' RACE reads into MiXCR, producing one record per CDR3 protein. Of some 710,000 distinct CDR3 sequences listed, more than 35% are singletons. The source material was blood. These receptors were obtained from a man older than 75 in good health. Each CDR3 is given with its conserved first and last residue. A D gene is named only where the DNA matches it firmly. The listing skips clone size in some rows; elsewhere it reads once, few, many or a size class.

d_call,v_call,j_call,clone_size,cdr3_aa,cdr3_nt
TRBD1,TRBV4-1,TRBJ2-7,NA,CASSQNAAGTGDFYEQYF,TGCGCCAGCAGCCAAAACGCCGCCGGGACAGGGGATTTCTACGAGCAGTACTTC
TRBD1,TRBV29-1,TRBJ2-7,NA,CSGGTDNYEQYF,TGCAGCGGGGGGACAGACAACTACGAGCAGTACTTC
NA,TRBV6-2/TRBV6-3,TRBJ1-5,NA,CASSWVQDSNQPQHF,TGTGCCAGCAGTTGGGTACAAGATAGCAATCAGCCCCAGCATTTT
TRBD2,TRBV7-2,TRBJ2-1,few,CASSLGVGLAGNNEQFF,TGTGCCAGCAGCTTAGGAGTTGGGCTAGCGGGGAACAATGAGCAGTTCTTC
NA,TRBV2,TRBJ2-2,NA,CASSTQGAGTGELFF,TGTGCCAGCAGTACTCAAGGGGCTGGGACCGGGGAGCTGTTTTTT
NA,TRBV20-1,TRBJ2-7,NA,CSAARQGLAYEQYF,TGCAGTGCGGCTCGACAAGGCTTGGCCTACGAGCAGTACTTC
TRBD2,TRBV4-3,TRBJ2-3,NA,CASSLRLADTDTQYF,TGCGCCAGCAGCCTCCGACTAGCGGACACAGATACGCAGTATTTT
TRBD1,TRBV7-2,TRBJ1-2,NA,CASSHRDRGGGYTF,TGTGCCAGCAGCCACCGGGACAGGGGTGGCGGCTACACCTTC
NA,TRBV9,TRBJ2-3,NA,CASSVAGRHFTDTQYF,TGTGCCAGCAGCGTAGCGGGACGGCACTTCACAGATACGCAGTATTTT
TRBD2,TRBV10-3,TRBJ2-3,NA,CATNGAGATDTQYF,TGTGCCACCAACGGGGCGGGAGCGACAGATACGCAGTATTTT
NA,TRBV7-3,TRBJ1-1,NA,CASSLGGPGNTEAFF,TGTGCCAGCAGCTTGGGGGGGCCCGGGAACACTGAAGCTTTCTTT
TRBD1,TRBV15,TRBJ1-5,NA,CATSSQGAGNQPQHF,TGTGCCACCAGCTCTCAGGGGGCTGGGAATCAGCCCCAGCATTTT
NA,TRBV6-2/TRBV6-3,TRBJ2-1,NA,CASSYGRHSYNEQFF,TGTGCCAGCAGTTATGGGCGACACTCCTACAATGAGCAGTTCTTC
NA,TRBV20-1,TRBJ2-5,few,CSARAADRAQETQYF,TGCAGTGCTAGAGCCGCGGACAGAGCACAAGAGACCCAGTACTTC
TRBD1,TRBV7-9,TRBJ2-1,NA,CASSSARGRGRFEQFF,TGTGCCAGCAGCTCCGCACGGGGCAGGGGGCGATTTGAGCAGTTCTTC
NA,TRBV7-8,TRBJ2-1,few,CASSLATTGLSYNEQFF,TGTGCCAGCAGCTTAGCGACAACGGGACTCTCCTACAATGAGCAGTTCTTC
NA,TRBV25-1,TRBJ2-6,few,CASSEDRGGANVLTF,TGTGCCAGCAGTGAAGATAGGGGTGGGGCCAACGTCCTGACTTTC
NA,TRBV15,TRBJ1-5,NA,CATSSRRDRDQPQHF,TGTGCCACCAGCAGCCGCCGGGACCGCGATCAGCCCCAGCATTTT
NA,TRBV6-2/TRBV6-3,TRBJ2-1,NA,CASSPTWRRNEQFF,TGTGCCAGCAGCCCCACTTGGCGCCGCAATGAGCAGTTCTTC
TRBD2,TRBV28,TRBJ2-7,NA,CASSPASGRGLEQYF,TGTGCCAGCAGTCCCGCTAGCGGGAGGGGGTTGGAGCAGTACTTC
NA,TRBV12-3/TRBV12-4,TRBJ2-5,once,CASRWWSQETQYF,TGTGCCAGCAGATGGTGGAGCCAAGAGACCCAGTACTTC
TRBD2,TRBV24-1,TRBJ2-4,NA,CATSDSLAGVPGQYF,TGTGCCACCAGTGATTCTCTAGCGGGAGTTCCCGGTCAGTACTTC
NA,TRBV11-3,TRBJ2-2,NA,CASSSDPGELFF,TGTGCCAGCAGCTCCGATCCCGGGGAGCTGTTTTTT
TRBD2,TRBV27,TRBJ2-1,NA,CASSLGFSRIGGGPTYAFF,TGTGCCAGCAGTTTAGGGTTTTCCCGCATCGGGGGAGGGCCCACTTACGCGTTCTTC
NA,TRBV5-1,TRBJ2-3,NA,CASSALARTDTQYF,TGCGCCAGCAGCGCCCTAGCGCGCACAGATACGCAGTATTTT
TRBD2,TRBV10-3,TRBJ2-7,NA,CAIGGLDSYEQYF,TGTGCCATCGGGGGACTAGACTCCTACGAGCAGTACTTC
NA,TRBV28,TRBJ1-6,NA,CASRPSGGGRSSPLHF,TGTGCCAGTCGCCCTTCGGGGGGGGGCAGGAGTTCACCCCTCCACTTT
NA,TRBV12-3/TRBV12-4,TRBJ2-7,NA,CASSAQGQPHREQYF,TGTGCCAGCAGTGCACAGGGTCAACCGCACCGGGAGCAGTACTTC
TRBD1,TRBV3-1,TRBJ2-1,many,CASSLYLNDRGLTYNEQFF,TGTGCCAGCAGCCTCTACCTTAATGACAGGGGATTAACCTACAATGAGCAGTTCTTC
NA,TRBV5-1,TRBJ2-7,NA,CASSLASGGEQYF,TGCGCCAGCAGCTTGGCTTCCGGGGGAGAGCAGTACTTC
NA,TRBV12-3/TRBV12-4,TRBJ2-6,many,CASTDSGANVLTF,TGTGCCAGCACAGATTCTGGGGCCAACGTCCTGACTTTC
NA,TRBV20-1,TRBJ1-5,few,CSAIGSDQPQHF,TGCAGTGCTATAGGATCGGATCAGCCCCAGCATTTT
NA,TRBV6-5,TRBJ2-7,NA,CASSDGGGGSYEQYF,TGTGCCAGCAGTGACGGGGGCGGGGGTTCCTACGAGCAGTACTTC
NA,TRBV12-3/TRBV12-4,TRBJ2-1,few,CASSFRTGVGNEQFF,TGTGCCAGCAGTTTCCGCACGGGAGTAGGCAATGAGCAGTTCTTC
TRBD2,TRBV5-1,TRBJ2-7,NA,CASSPEGSGSSYEQYF,TGCGCCAGCAGCCCAGAGGGTAGCGGGAGTTCCTACGAGCAGTACTTC
NA,TRBV7-3,TRBJ2-1,NA,CASSLTLTGDEQFF,TGTGCCAGCAGCTTAACCCTGACGGGCGATGAGCAGTTCTTC
NA,TRBV30,TRBJ1-4,NA,CAWSPDSGKLFF,TGTGCCTGGAGTCCGGATTCAGGAAAACTGTTTTTT
NA,TRBV5-1,TRBJ2-7,few,CASSLDGRRSYEQYF,TGCGCCAGCAGCTTGGATGGGAGGAGGTCATACGAGCAGTACTTC
TRBD2,TRBV5-1,TRBJ2-1,NA,CASSLVASGSSYSEQFF,TGCGCCAGCAGCTTGGTTGCTAGCGGGAGCTCCTACAGTGAGCAGTTCTTC
NA,TRBV29-1,TRBJ1-4,NA,CSVEIRTPNEKLFF,TGCAGCGTTGAAATCCGGACACCTAATGAAAAACTGTTTTTT
TRBD2,TRBV7-2,TRBJ2-3,NA,CASGSPKSGTHTQYF,TGTGCCAGCGGGAGCCCAAAGAGCGGGACCCATACGCAGTATTTT
TRBD1,TRBV27,TRBJ1-2,NA,CASSVGTGHYGYTF,TGTGCCAGCAGTGTAGGGACAGGGCACTATGGCTACACCTTC
NA,TRBV27,TRBJ2-7,NA,CASSLWADQAYEQYF,TGTGCCAGCAGTTTATGGGCGGACCAGGCCTACGAGCAGTACTTC
TRBD1,TRBV6-2/TRBV6-3,TRBJ2-1,NA,CASRRTGQGYNEQFF,TGTGCCAGCAGACGGACGGGACAGGGATACAATGAGCAGTTCTTC
NA,TRBV18,TRBJ2-7,NA,CASSPSGLTDYEQYF,TGTGCCAGCTCACCTTCGGGTTTGACAGACTACGAGCAGTACTTC
TRBD2,TRBV7-2,TRBJ2-5,many,CASSLDPPAGVWETQYF,TGTGCCAGCAGCTTAGACCCTCCAGCGGGAGTGTGGGAGACCCAGTACTTC
TRBD2,TRBV29-1,TRBJ2-5,NA,CSVVLAGVGEQYF,TGCAGCGTTGTTCTAGCGGGAGTGGGTGAGCAGTACTTC
NA,TRBV2,TRBJ1-1,few,CASSEALQAFF,TGTGCCAGCAGTGAAGCGCTTCAAGCTTTCTTT
NA,TRBV30,TRBJ1-2,NA,CAWSHTGNNGYTF,TGTGCCTGGAGCCATACAGGGAACAATGGCTACACCTTC
TRBD1,TRBV29-1,TRBJ2-5,many,CSVLDRGGEETQYF,TGCAGCGTTCTGGACAGGGGAGGCGAAGAGACCCAGTACTTC
TRBD2,TRBV4-3,TRBJ2-3,NA,CASSQEAGTTDTQYF,TGCGCCAGCAGCCAAGAAGCGGGGACTACAGATACGCAGTATTTT
NA,TRBV20-1,TRBJ2-3,NA,CSARRGHQGDTQYF,TGCAGTGCCAGGCGGGGGCACCAGGGAGATACGCAGTATTTT
NA,TRBV30,TRBJ2-3,NA,CAWSASKTTGDTQYF,TGTGCCTGGAGTGCCTCTAAGACTACAGGAGATACGCAGTATTTT